This T cell receptor (beta chain) was profiled in a study of neurological immune-mediated disorders. Germline-derived CDR1 and CDR2 are DFQATT and SNEGSKA (reference sequence). The CDR3 contains 14 residues. The ends were cut back, 5 bases at V and 2 bases at J, with 10 bases in the middle. Regarding the study as a whole: No expanded-clone CDR3 amino acid sequence recurred across subjects, suggesting private TCR-beta repertoires. A possible signature appeared as one related-CDR3 cluster, in which phylogenetic grouping placed the repertoires of 18 of 34 multiple sclerosis patients. HTLV-1-associated myelopathy had the most TCR clonal expansion, while multiple sclerosis had the least, a level that fell below healthy controls.

The cDNA was synthesized by means of template-switch 5'RACE, which was carried out with 10-nucleotide random UMIs. TCRdb called the 5' RACE reads again in MiXCR, with one record for every CDR3 protein. The table includes tens of thousands of distinct CDR3 sequences, 2% to 2.5% detected once. Ten or more counts support this clonotype. The target antigen is unknown. Sequenced material: PBMCs. This sequence joins TRBV20-1 and TRBJ1-6, with D unclear. The origin of this receptor is a man between 45 and 60 years old with multiple sclerosis. In nucleotides, the CDR3 is TGCAGTGCTCACTCCGGGACCTATAATTCACCCCTCCACTTT. Its protein is CSAHSGTYNSPLHF.